This T cell receptor (beta chain) was identified in a study of blood T cell repertoires in COVID-19. Germline lookup yields CDR1 SGDLS and CDR2 YYNGEE. This CDR3 is 15 amino acids long. V trimming: 4 bases; J trimming: 2 bases; junction bases outside the gene matches: 4. Living in under 30 US areas, the participants were between 18 and 89 years of age. Membership in each cohort depended on participant-reported clinical history. In the original analysis: Amplification of reference gene primers was used by the study to estimate nucleated cell counts. Profiling relied on immunoSEQ multiplex PCR, and the TCRdb table lists in-frame clones only, not all of them. V, J and clone size reflect that table, while D and trimming were determined from the DNA. This sample carries 180,000 or so clones, over 75% of them seen once, and the ten largest clones take about 0.77%.

The sample was PBMCs or T cells enriched from blood (not recorded which). The chain links TRBV9 to TRBJ2-7, with TRBD2 matching 12 bases. This TCR came from a woman aged 18-29 years who had recovered from COVID-19. The DNA for the CDR3 is TGTGCCAGCAGCCTCGGGACTAGCGGGCCCTACGAGCAGTACTTC. It codes for CASSLGTSGPYEQYF.